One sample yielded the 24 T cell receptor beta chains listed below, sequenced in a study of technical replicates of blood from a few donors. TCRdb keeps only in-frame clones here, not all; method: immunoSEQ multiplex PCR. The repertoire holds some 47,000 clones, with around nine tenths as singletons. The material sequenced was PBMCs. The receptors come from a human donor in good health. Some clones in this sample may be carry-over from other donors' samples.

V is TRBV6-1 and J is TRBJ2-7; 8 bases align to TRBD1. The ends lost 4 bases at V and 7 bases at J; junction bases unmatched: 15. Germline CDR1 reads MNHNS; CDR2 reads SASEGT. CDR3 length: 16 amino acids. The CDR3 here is CASSGRTGTSRLEQYF. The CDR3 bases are TGTGCCAGCAGTGGGAGGACAGGGACCTCAAGATTGGAGCAGTACTTC.

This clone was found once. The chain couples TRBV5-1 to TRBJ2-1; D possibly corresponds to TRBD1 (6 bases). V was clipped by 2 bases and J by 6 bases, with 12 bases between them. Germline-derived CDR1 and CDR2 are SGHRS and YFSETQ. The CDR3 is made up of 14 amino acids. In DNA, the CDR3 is TGCGCCAGCAGCTTAACGGCAGGGGTCAATGAGCAGTTCTTC. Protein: CASSLTAGVNEQFF.

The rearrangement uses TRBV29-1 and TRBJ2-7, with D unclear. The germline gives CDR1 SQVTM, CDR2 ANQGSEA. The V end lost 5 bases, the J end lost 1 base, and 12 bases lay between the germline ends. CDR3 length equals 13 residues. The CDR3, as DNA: TGCAGCGTTTGTCTGGAGTCATCCTACGAGCAGTACTTC. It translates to CSVCLESSYEQYF.

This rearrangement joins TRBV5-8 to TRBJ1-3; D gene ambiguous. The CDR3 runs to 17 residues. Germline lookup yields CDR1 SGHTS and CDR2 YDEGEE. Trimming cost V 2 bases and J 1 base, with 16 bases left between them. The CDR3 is CASSFLTRILSGNTIYF. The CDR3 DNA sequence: TGTGCCAGCAGCTTTCTCACACGAATTCTGTCTGGAAACACCATATATTTT.

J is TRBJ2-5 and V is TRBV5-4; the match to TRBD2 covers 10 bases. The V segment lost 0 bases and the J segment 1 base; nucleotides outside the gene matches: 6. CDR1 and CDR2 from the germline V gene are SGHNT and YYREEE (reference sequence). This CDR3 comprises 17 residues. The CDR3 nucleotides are TGTGCCAGCAGCTTGGGGCGAGCGGGAGGGCCCCAAGAGACCCAGTACTTC. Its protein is CASSLGRAGGPQETQYF.

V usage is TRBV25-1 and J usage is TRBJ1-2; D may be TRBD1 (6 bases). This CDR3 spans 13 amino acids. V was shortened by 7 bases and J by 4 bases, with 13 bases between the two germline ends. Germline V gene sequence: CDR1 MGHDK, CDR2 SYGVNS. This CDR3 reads CASKFQDSYGYTF. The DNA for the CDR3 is TGTGCCAGCAAATTTCAGGACAGCTATGGCTACACCTTC.

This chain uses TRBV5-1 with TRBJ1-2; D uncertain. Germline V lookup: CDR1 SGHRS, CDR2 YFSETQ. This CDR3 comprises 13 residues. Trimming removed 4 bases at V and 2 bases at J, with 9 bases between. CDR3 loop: CASSGEGNYGYTF. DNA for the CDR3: TGCGCCAGCAGCGGGGAGGGAAACTATGGCTACACCTTC.

The CDR3 DNA follows: TGTGCCAGCAATACGCCAGGGGGTCACTACGAGCAGTACTTC. It yields the protein CASNTPGGHYEQYF. This chain uses TRBV6-1 with TRBJ2-7, with 7 bases identical to TRBD1. The CDR3 extends over 14 amino acids. Unmatched junction bases numbered 9, after V lost 7 bases and J lost 3 bases. The V gene's germline CDR1 is MNHNS and CDR2 SASEGT.

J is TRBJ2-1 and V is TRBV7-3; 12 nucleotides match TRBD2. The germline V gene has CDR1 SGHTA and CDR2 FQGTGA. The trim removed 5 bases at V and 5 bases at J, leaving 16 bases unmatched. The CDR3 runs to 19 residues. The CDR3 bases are TGTGCCAGCAGCCTCCGGACTAGCGGGAATGCCCTTATTGACAATGAGCAGTTCTTC. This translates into CASSLRTSGNALIDNEQFF.

CDR3 DNA sequence: TGTGCCAGCAGTCTAGGGACAGGGTTTGTGTCTGAAGCTTTCTTT. Encoded protein: CASSLGTGFVSEAFF. V usage is TRBV6-6 and J usage is TRBJ1-1; 9 bases fit TRBD1. The trim removed 5 bases at V and 6 bases at J, leaving 10 bases unmatched. Germline V CDR1 and CDR2: MNHNY, SVGAGI (reference sequence). The CDR3 has 15 residues.

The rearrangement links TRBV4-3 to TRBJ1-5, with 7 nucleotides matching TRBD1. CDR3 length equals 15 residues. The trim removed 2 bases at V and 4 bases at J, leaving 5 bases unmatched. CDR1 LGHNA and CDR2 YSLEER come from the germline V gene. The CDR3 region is CASSQNRDSNQPQHF. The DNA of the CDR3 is TGCGCCAGCAGCCAAAACCGGGACAGTAATCAGCCCCAGCATTTT.

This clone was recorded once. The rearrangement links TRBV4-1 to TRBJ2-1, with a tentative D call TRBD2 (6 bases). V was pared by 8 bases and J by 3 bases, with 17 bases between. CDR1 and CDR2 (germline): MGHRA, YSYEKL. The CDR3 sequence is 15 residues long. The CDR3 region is CASSIMLANYNEQFF. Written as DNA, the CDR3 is TGCGCCAGCTCTATTATGCTAGCGAACTACAATGAGCAGTTCTTC.

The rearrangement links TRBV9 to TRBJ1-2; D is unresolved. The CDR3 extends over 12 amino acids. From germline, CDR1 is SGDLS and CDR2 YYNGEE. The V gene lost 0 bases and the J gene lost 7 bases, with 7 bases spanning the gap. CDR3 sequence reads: CASSVALGGYTF. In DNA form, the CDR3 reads TGTGCCAGCAGCGTAGCTCTCGGTGGCTACACCTTC.

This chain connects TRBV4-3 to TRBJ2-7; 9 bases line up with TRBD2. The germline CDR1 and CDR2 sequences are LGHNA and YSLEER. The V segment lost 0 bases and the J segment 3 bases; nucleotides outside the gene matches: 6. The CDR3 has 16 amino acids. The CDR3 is CASSQDGSSGVYEQYF. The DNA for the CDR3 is TGCGCCAGCAGCCAAGATGGGTCTAGCGGGGTCTACGAGCAGTACTTC.

Here the CDR3 reads CAWSSRRVSGANVLTF. The CDR3 DNA reads TGTGCCTGGAGTTCCCGACGGGTCTCTGGGGCCAACGTCCTGACTTTC. The rearrangement joins TRBV30 to TRBJ2-6; no clear D. Germline loops: CDR1 GTSNPN, CDR2 SVGIG (reference sequence). The CDR3 is made up of 16 amino acids. Trimming cost V 2 bases and J 0 bases, with 11 bases left between them.

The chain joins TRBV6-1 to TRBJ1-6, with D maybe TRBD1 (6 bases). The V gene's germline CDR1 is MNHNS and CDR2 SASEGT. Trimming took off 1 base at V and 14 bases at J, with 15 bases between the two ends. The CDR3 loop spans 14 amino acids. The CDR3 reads CASSEGAGESALHF. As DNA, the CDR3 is TGTGCCAGCAGTGAAGGGGCAGGGGAGTCGGCCCTCCACTTT.

CDR3 loop: CASSLQGDSTDTQYF. The CDR3 DNA reads TGCGCCAGCAGCTTACAGGGGGATAGCACAGATACGCAGTATTTT. V usage is TRBV5-1 and J usage is TRBJ2-3; TRBD1 aligns across 8 bases. V lost 2 bases to trimming and J lost 0 bases; unmatched junction nucleotides: 2. Germline-derived CDR1 and CDR2 are SGHRS and YFSETQ. The CDR3 contains 15 residues.

The CDR3 loop reads CASSVTGSAGYGYTF. CDR3 DNA: TGTGCCAGCAGCGTGACAGGCTCCGCCGGATATGGCTACACCTTC. The chain uses TRBV7-9 and TRBJ1-2; D may be TRBD1 (6 bases). Between the trimmed V and J ends, which lost 5 bases and 5 bases, there was a span of 18 bases. CDR3 size: 15 residues. Germline V CDR1 and CDR2: SEHNR, FQNEAQ (reference sequence).

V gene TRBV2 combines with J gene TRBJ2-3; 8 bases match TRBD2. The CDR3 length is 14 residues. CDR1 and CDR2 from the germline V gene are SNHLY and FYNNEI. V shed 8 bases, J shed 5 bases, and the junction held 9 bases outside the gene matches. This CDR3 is CASLLGLAGDTQYF. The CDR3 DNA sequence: TGTGCCAGCCTATTAGGGCTAGCGGGAGATACGCAGTATTTT.

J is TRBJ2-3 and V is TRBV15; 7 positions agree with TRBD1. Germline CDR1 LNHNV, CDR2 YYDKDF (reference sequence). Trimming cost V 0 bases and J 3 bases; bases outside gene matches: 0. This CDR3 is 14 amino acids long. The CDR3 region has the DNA TGTGCCACCAGCAGAGACAGGGGGACAGATACGCAGTATTTT. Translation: CATSRDRGTDTQYF.

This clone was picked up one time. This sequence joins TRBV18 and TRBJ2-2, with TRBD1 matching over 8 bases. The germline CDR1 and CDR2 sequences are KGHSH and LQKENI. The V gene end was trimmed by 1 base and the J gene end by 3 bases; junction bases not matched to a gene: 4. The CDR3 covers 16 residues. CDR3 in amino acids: CASSPQDRADTGELFF. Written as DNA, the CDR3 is TGTGCCAGCTCACCACAGGACAGGGCGGACACCGGGGAGCTGTTTTTT.

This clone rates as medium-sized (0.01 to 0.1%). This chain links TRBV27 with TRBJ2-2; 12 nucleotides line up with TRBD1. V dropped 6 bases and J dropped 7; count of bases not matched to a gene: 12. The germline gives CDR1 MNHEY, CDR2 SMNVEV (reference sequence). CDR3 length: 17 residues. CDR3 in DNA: TGTGCCAGCAGCCAAACCGGGACAGGGGGCTACGGCGGGGAGCTGTTTTTT. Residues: CASSQTGTGGYGGELFF.

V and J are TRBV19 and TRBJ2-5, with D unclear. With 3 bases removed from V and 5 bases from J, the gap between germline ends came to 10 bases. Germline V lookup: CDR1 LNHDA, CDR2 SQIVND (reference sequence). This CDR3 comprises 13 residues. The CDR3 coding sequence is TGTGCCAGTAGTATGAGAGGAGAGGAGACCCAGTACTTC. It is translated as CASSMRGEETQYF. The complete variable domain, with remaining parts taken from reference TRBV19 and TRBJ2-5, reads DGGITQSPKYLFRKEGQNVTLSCEQNLNHDAMYWYRQDPGQGLRLIYYSQIVNDFQKGDIAEGYSVSREKKESFPLTVTSAQKNPTAFYLCASSMRGEETQYFGPGTRLLVL.

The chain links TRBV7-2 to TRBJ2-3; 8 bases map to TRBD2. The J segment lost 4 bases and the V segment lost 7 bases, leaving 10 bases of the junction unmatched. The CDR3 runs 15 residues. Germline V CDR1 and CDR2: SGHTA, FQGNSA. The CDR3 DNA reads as TGTGCCAGCACTCAATCGGGGGGGCGGGCAGATACGCAGTATTTT. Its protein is CASTQSGGRADTQYF.